Presented here are 2 T cell receptor beta chains from one specimen sequenced in a study of blood T cell repertoires in COVID-19. Produced via immunoSEQ multiplex PCR; TCRdb's table is partial and in-frame only. Of fewer than 100,000 clones listed, 85% are singletons. Source material: peripheral blood. The receptors here all came from a man over 45 with COVID-19, enrolled during active disease.

The genes are TRBV28 and TRBJ1-6; possibly TRBD1 for D (5 bases). Germline V lookup: CDR1 MDHEN, CDR2 SYDVKM. The CDR3 has 14 residues. Trimming cost V 3 bases and J 9 bases, with 12 bases left between them. The CDR3 protein is CASSFSGNASPLHF. For the CDR3, the DNA is TGTGCCAGCAGTTTTTCAGGGAACGCTTCACCCCTCCACTTT.

CDR3 loop: CASSPTGKEGYTF. DNA for the CDR3: TGTGCCAGCAGCCCGACAGGAAAAGAGGGCTACACCTTC. This chain joins TRBV3-1 (or the pseudogene TRBV3-2) and TRBJ1-2; D might be TRBD1 (6 bases). Germline CDR1 LGHDT, CDR2 YNNKEL (reference sequence). The length of the CDR3 is 13 residues. The V end lost 4 bases, the J end lost 8 bases, and 14 bases lay between the germline ends.